This note documents a single TCR beta chain sequence. At least ten counts were recorded for this clone. There is no known antigen for this receptor. The record has no base qualities; no much larger clone is one base away. The data stem from a study of metastatic and nonmetastatic thyroid tumors (dated by TCRdb to 2018 to 2020). In terms of the full investigation: The researchers compared repertoires between peripheral blood samples and tumor or nodule tissue samples from patients with malignant or benign thyroid disease. General findings and caveats noted by the study authors: In both blood and tumor samples, TCR beta diversity was reported to be significantly higher in malignant tumors than in benign nodules.

The CDR3 holds 13 amino acids from the cysteine to the phenylalanine. The entry retains the CDR3 DNA only, 39 bases that are in frame from base 1. According to the germline V gene (reference sequence), CDR1 reads DFQATT and CDR2 reads SNEGSKA. The V and J ends are trimmed by 5 bases and 1 base, leaving 12 bases between them. Library generation was performed with PCR. Instrument on record: Illumina HiSeq 4000. High-throughput sequencing was used to profile the TCR beta-chain CDR3 region of each patient. The authors processed their data as follows. A classifier to discriminate distant-metastatic papillary thyroid cancer patients was built from CDR3 differences across clinicopathological groups. To measure repertoire diversity the researchers used the Shannon index, while the Morisita-Horn index served to gauge how similar the tumor and blood repertoires were. TCRdb trimmed the raw reads at Q25, called clones with MiXCR and kept productive beta chains. TCRdb, rather than the study authors, made the V and J calls. The sample table holds about 27,000 clones, of which 16% were seen once. Together, the top ten hold 5.5% to 7.5% of the sample.

None of the patients had been given any treatment before thyroid surgery. Using T-cell receptor beta sequencing, the study looked back at clinical samples from patients collected from the early 2010s to the late 2010s. The TCR comes from a male donor with papillary thyroid cancer or a benign thyroid nodule (not recorded which). Some clones in this sample may be carry-over from other donors' samples. What was sequenced was blood. The V and J genes are TRBV20-1 and TRBJ2-7, with the D gene not clear enough to name. The bases read TGCAGTGCTCCTCGGACGGATTCCTACGAGCAGTACTTC. It encodes CSAPRTDSYEQYF.